This entry describes one T cell receptor (beta chain). The V and J ends lost 3 bases and 3 bases respectively, with 12 bases between them. Germline CDR1 reads KGHSH; CDR2 reads LQKENI. CDR3 length: 14 residues. This sample stems from a study of blood T cell repertoires in COVID-19. The assay was immunoSEQ multiplex PCR, and TCRdb's table has in-frame clones only and misses some. The sample shows 200,000 to 250,000 clones, around 88% of them seen only once. Sequenced sample: peripheral blood. The receptor was derived from a man in his late teens or twenties with active or convalescent COVID-19. The chain employs TRBV18 and TRBJ2-7; no firm D call. The CDR3 bases are TGTGCCAGCTCACCGGGCCAACAGAACTACGAGCAGTACTTC. Amino acids: CASSPGQQNYEQYF.